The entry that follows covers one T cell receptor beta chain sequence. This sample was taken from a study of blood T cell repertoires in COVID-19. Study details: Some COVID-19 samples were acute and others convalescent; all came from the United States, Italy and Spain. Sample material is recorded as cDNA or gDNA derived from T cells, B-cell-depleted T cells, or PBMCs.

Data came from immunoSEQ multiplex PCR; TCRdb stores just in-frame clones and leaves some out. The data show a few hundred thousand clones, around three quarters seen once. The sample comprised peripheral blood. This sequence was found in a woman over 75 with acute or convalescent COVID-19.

In nucleotides, the CDR3 is TGCGCCAGCAGCTTGGATACTAGGTCCAATGAGCAGTTCTTC. It translates to CASSLDTRSNEQFF. This chain joins TRBV5-1 and TRBJ2-1; D possibly corresponds to TRBD2 (5 bases). Trimming shortened V by 0 bases and J by 6 bases, and 10 bases separated the two germline ends. From germline, CDR1 is SGHRS and CDR2 YFSETQ. This CDR3 spans 14 amino acids.